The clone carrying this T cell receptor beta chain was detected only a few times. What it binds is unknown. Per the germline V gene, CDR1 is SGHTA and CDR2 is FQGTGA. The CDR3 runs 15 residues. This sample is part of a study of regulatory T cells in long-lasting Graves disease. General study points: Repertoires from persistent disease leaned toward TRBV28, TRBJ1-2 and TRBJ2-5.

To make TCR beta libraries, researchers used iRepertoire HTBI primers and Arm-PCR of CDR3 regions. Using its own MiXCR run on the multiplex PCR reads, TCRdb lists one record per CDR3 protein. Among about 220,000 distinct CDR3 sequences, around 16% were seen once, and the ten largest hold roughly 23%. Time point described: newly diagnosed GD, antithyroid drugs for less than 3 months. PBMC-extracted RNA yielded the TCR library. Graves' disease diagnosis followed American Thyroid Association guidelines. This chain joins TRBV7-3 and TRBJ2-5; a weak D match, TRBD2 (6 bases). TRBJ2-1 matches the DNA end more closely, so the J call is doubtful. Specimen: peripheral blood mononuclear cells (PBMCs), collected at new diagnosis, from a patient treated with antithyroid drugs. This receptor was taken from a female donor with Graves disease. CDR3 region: CASSLDAGKDNEQFF. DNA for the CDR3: TGTGCCAGCAGCCTGGACGCGGGGAAGGACAATGAGCAGTTCTTC.